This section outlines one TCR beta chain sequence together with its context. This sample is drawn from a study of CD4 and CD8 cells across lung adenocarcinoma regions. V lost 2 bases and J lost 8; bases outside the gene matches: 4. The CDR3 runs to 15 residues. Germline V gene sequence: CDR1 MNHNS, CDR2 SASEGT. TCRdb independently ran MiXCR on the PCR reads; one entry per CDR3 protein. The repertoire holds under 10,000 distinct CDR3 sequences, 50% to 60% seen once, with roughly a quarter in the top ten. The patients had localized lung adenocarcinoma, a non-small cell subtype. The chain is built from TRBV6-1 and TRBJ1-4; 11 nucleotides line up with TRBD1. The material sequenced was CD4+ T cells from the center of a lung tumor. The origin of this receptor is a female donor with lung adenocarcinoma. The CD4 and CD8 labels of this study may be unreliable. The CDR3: CASSERTGGAEKLFF. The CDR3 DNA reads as TGTGCCAGCAGTGAAAGGACAGGGGGCGCGGAAAAACTGTTTTTT.